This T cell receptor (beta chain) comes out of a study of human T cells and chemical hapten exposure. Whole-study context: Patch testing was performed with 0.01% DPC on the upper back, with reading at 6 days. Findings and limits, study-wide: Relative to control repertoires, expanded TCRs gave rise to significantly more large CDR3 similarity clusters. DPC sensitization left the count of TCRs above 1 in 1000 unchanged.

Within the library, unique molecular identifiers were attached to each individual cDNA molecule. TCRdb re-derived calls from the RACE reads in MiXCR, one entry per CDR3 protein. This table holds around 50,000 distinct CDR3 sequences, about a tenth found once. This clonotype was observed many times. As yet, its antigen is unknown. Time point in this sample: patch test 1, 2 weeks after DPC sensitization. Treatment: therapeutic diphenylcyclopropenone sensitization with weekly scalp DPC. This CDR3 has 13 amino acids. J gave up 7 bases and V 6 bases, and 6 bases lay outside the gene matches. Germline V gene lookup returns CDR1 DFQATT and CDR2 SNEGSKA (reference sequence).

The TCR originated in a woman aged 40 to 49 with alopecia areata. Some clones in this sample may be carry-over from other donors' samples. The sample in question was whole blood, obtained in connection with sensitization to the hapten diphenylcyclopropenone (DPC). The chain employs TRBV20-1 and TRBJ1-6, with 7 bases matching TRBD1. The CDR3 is CSARQGMNSPLHF. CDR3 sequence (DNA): TGCAGTGCCCGACAGGGCATGAATTCACCCCTCCACTTT.